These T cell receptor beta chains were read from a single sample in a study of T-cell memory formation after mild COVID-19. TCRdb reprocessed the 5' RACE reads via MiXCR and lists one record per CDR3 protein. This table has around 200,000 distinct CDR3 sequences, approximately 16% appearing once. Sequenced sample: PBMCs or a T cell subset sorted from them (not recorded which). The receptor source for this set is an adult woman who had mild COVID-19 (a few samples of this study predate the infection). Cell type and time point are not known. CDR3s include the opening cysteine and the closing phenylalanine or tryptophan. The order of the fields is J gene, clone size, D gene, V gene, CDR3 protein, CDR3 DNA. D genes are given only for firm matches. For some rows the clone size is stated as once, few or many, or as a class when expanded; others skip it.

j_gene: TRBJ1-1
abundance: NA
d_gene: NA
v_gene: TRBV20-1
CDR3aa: CSAPLSPNTEAFF
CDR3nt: TGCAGTGCCCCTCTATCCCCGAACACTGAAGCTTTCTTT

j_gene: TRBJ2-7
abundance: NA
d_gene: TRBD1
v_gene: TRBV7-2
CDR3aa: CASSLGTGDHEQYF
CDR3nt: TGTGCCAGCAGCTTAGGGACAGGGGACCACGAGCAGTACTTC

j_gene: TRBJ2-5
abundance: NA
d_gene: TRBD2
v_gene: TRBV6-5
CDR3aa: CASSYNAGGGTQYF
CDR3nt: TGTGCCAGCAGTTACAACGCGGGCGGGGGGACCCAGTACTTC

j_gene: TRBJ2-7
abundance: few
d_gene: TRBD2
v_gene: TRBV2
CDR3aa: CASRARGLADPHEQYF
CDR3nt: TGTGCCAGCAGGGCTCGCGGACTAGCGGACCCCCACGAGCAGTACTTC

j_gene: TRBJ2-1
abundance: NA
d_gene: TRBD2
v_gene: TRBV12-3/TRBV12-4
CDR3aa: CARKKRENHTEQFF
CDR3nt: TGTGCCAGAAAGAAGCGGGAAAATCACACTGAGCAGTTCTTC

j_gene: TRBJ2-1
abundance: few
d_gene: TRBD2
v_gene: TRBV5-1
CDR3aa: CASSSILTSGTGNEQFF
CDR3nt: TGCGCCAGCAGCTCGATACTGACTAGCGGGACGGGCAATGAGCAGTTCTTC

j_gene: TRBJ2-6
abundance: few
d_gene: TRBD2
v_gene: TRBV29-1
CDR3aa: CSVVAGGFSGANVLTF
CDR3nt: TGCAGCGTTGTGGCGGGAGGCTTCTCTGGGGCCAACGTCCTGACTTTC

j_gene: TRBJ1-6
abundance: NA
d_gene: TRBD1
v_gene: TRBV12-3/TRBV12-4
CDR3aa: CASSLGQGVSPLHF
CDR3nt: TGTGCCAGCAGCCTTGGACAGGGGGTCTCACCCCTCCACTTT

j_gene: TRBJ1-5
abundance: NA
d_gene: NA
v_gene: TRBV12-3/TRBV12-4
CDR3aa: CASSRSRGQVRGNQPQHF
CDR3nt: TGTGCCAGCAGTCGATCGAGGGGTCAGGTACGCGGCAATCAGCCCCAGCATTTT

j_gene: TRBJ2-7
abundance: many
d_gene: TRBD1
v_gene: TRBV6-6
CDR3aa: CASSAPTGDSYEQYF
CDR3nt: TGTGCCAGCAGTGCCCCGACAGGGGACTCCTACGAGCAGTACTTC

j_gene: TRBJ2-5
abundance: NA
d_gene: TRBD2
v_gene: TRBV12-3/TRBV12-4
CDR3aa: CASSLNPGGAETQYF
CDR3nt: TGTGCCAGCAGTTTAAATCCGGGGGGGGCGGAGACCCAGTACTTC

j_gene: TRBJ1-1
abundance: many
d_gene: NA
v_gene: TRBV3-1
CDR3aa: CASSQNTEAFF
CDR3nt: TGTGCCAGCAGCCAGAACACTGAAGCTTTCTTT

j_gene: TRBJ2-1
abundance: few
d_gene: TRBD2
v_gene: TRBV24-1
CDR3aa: CATSDLPGTSGSNEQFF
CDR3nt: TGTGCCACCAGTGATTTGCCCGGGACTAGCGGGAGTAATGAGCAGTTCTTC

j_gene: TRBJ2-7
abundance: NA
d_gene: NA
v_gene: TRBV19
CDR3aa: CASSQAGSRDEQYF
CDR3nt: TGTGCCAGTAGTCAGGCAGGGTCTCGCGACGAGCAGTACTTC

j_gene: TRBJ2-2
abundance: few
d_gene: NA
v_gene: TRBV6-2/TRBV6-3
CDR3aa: CASRPNRDFTGELFF
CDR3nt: TGTGCCAGCAGACCCAACCGGGATTTCACCGGGGAGCTGTTTTTT

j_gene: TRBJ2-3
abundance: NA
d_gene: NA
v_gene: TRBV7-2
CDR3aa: CASSGQAQYF
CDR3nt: TGTGCCAGCAGCGGCCAAGCGCAGTATTTT

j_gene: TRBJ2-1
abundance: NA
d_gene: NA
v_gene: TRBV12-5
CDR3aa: CASVLEGGGNEQFF
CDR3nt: TGTGCTAGTGTCCTTGAGGGTGGTGGCAATGAGCAGTTCTTC

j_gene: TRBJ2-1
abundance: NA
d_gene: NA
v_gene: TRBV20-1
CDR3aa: CSASYGPRTLNEQFF
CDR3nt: TGCAGTGCTAGTTACGGACCCCGCACCCTAAATGAGCAGTTCTTC

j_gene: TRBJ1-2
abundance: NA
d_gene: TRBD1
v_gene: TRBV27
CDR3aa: CASSLGRQGMLINYGYTF
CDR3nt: TGTGCCAGCAGTTTAGGGAGACAGGGCATGTTGATTAACTATGGCTACACCTTC

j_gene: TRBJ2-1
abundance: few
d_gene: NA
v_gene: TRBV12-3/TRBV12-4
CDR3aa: CASSLASLGGSYNEQFF
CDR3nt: TGTGCCAGCAGTTTAGCGAGTCTTGGGGGTTCCTACAATGAGCAGTTCTTC

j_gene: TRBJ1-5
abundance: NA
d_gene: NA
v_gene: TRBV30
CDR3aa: CAWSRSSNQPQHF
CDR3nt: TGTGCCTGGAGTAGGTCTAGCAATCAGCCCCAGCATTTT

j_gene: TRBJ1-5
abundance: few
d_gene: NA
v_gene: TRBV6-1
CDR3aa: CATLQGGNQPQHF
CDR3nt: TGTGCCACTCTACAGGGAGGCAATCAGCCCCAGCATTTT

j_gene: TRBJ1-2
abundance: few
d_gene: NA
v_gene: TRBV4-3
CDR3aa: CASSRGSGYGYTF
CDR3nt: TGCGCCAGCAGTCGGGGCTCGGGCTATGGCTACACCTTC

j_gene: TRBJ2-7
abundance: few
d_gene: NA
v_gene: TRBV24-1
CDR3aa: CATSDFNGGSYEQYF
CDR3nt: TGTGCCACCAGTGATTTTAATGGCGGCTCCTACGAGCAGTACTTC

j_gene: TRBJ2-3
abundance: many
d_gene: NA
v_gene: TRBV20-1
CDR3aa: CSARDPQRPPLTDTQYF
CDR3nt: TGCAGTGCTAGAGATCCTCAACGTCCCCCTTTAACAGATACGCAGTATTTT

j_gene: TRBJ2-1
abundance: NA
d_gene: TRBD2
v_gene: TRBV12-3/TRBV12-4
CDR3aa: CASSPGPVPGLAGDSNEQFF
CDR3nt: TGTGCCAGCAGTCCCGGTCCGGTTCCGGGACTAGCGGGAGACTCCAATGAGCAGTTCTTC